Below are 12 T cell receptor beta chains sequenced from a single sample in a study of memory CD4+ T cells and cytomegalovirus serostatus. Profiling relied on immunoSEQ multiplex PCR, and the TCRdb table lists in-frame clones only, not all of them. Among tens of thousands of clones listed, about 80% were seen once. Single viable CD3+CD4+CD8-CD45RO+ cells were sorted as the memory CD4+ T cells. The material sequenced was memory CD4+ T cells from blood. The receptors stem from an adult in good health and CMV-seropositive.

This rearrangement joins TRBV11-3 to TRBJ1-1; possible D gene TRBD1, 6 bases. Trimming left V 1 base short and J 2 bases short, with 8 bases between. The CDR3 has 14 residues. From germline, CDR1 is SGHNT and CDR2 YENEEA. CDR3 residues: CASSLGQVNTEAFF. The CDR3 DNA is TGTGCCAGCAGCTTAGGACAGGTAAACACTGAAGCTTTCTTT.

J is TRBJ1-2 and V is TRBV30, with 7 bases matching TRBD1. This CDR3 has 13 amino acids. With 0 bases clipped from V and 8 bases from J, the junction kept 6 bases outside the gene matches. Germline CDR1 is GTSNPN and CDR2 is SVGIG (reference sequence). Here the CDR3 reads CAWSVGRGEGYTF. The CDR3 bases are TGTGCCTGGAGTGTAGGCAGGGGGGAAGGCTACACCTTC. Full variable domain (remainder filled in from reference TRBV30 and TRBJ1-2): SQTIHQWPATLVQPVGSPLSLECTVEGTSNPNLYWYRQAAGRGLQLLFYSVGIGQISSEVPQNLSASRPQDRQFILSSKKLLLSDSGFYLCAWSVGRGEGYTFGSGTRLTVV.

The chain couples TRBV6-1 to TRBJ2-5; maybe TRBD2 (5 bases). V was cut by 6 bases and J by 5 bases, with 10 bases left in between. CDR1 and CDR2 (germline): MNHNS, SASEGT. The CDR3 spans 12 residues. CDR3 sequence: CASRPWEETQYF. The CDR3 DNA follows: TGTGCCAGCAGACCCTGGGAGGAGACCCAGTACTTC.

The chain employs TRBV10-1 and TRBJ1-5, with 7 bases aligning to TRBD1. V lost 9 bases to trimming and J lost 0 bases; unmatched junction nucleotides: 8. CDR3 length: 15 residues. The germline CDR1 and CDR2 sequences are WNHNN and SYGVQD (reference sequence). CDR3: CARRRGQYSNQPQHF. CDR3 nucleotides: TGCGCCAGACGTCGGGGACAGTATAGCAATCAGCCCCAGCATTTT.

The V call is TRBV6-5, the J call TRBJ2-5, with D possibly matching TRBD2 (6 bases). This CDR3 is built from 14 residues. Germline V gene lookup returns CDR1 MNHEY and CDR2 SVGAGI. With 6 bases removed from V and 2 bases from J, the gap between germline ends came to 13 bases. Here the CDR3 DNA reads TGTGCCAGCAGGATGGGCCTAGCGCAAGAGACCCAGTACTTC. It codes for CASRMGLAQETQYF.

This clone was observed a single time. The V gene is TRBV29-1, the J gene TRBJ2-7; weak D call: TRBD2 (6 bases). CDR1 is SQVTM and CDR2 is ANQGSEA in the germline V gene. Trimming took 6 bases from V and 4 from J, leaving 25 bases between them. The CDR3 extends over 16 amino acids. The CDR3 region has the DNA TGCAGCGTCGCCGGGGGTGGTCGAAGGGGCGTGTACGAGCAGTACTTC. Amino acids: CSVAGGGRRGVYEQYF.

The genes are TRBV6-1 and TRBJ2-7, with a tentative D call TRBD1 (6 bases). The ends were cut back, 3 bases at V and 6 bases at J, with 12 bases in the middle. The germline CDR1 and CDR2 sequences are MNHNS and SASEGT. The CDR3 sequence is 13 residues long. DNA for the CDR3: TGTGCCAGCAGTGATGAGGGGGATACCGAGCAGTACGTC. This encodes CASSDEGDTEQYV.

The rearrangement uses TRBV6-6 and TRBJ1-1; no firm D call. Germline V CDR1 and CDR2: MNHNY, SVGAGI (reference sequence). V lost 10 bases, J lost 6 bases, and 12 bases lay in between. CDR3 length: 11 residues. CDR3 DNA sequence: TGTGCCACCTCCCCTAGGGCTGAAGCTTTCTTT. Translation: CATSPRAEAFF.

This clone has just one count. The chain has TRBV28 and TRBJ1-1; weak D call: TRBD1 (5 bases). The length of the CDR3 is 14 residues. Looked up from germline, CDR1 is MDHEN and CDR2 is SYDVKM. Trimming stripped 1 base from V and 5 bases from J, with 11 bases between. The CDR3 nucleotides are TGTGCCAGCAGTTTATATTTGGGGGGAACTGAAGCTTTCTTT. Protein: CASSLYLGGTEAFF. The full variable domain, completed using reference TRBV28 and TRBJ1-1, is DVKVTQSSRYLVKRTGEKVFLECVQDMDHENMFWYRQDPGLGLRLIYFSYDVKMKEKGDIPEGYSVSREKKERFSLILESASTNQTSMYLCASSLYLGGTEAFFGQGTRLTVV.

This sequence joins TRBV4-3 and TRBJ2-1, with D unclear. V lost 1 base, J lost 3 bases, and 10 bases lay in between. Germline loops: CDR1 LGHNA, CDR2 YSLEER. The CDR3 extends over 15 amino acids. The CDR3 reads CASSQVRDIYNEQFF. The CDR3 region has the DNA TGCGCCAGCAGCCAAGTAAGAGATATCTACAATGAGCAGTTCTTC.

CDR3 in amino acids: CAWSVLAGVDTQYF. In nucleotides, the CDR3 is TGTGCCTGGAGTGTACTAGCGGGAGTGGATACGCAGTATTTT. The V gene is TRBV30, the J gene TRBJ2-3, with 11 bases lining up with TRBD2. CDR3 length: 14 residues. Germline CDR1 and CDR2: GTSNPN and SVGIG (reference sequence). The ends lost 0 bases at V and 6 bases at J; junction bases unmatched: 2. The whole variable domain, remainder taken from reference TRBV30 and TRBJ2-3, is SQTIHQWPATLVQPVGSPLSLECTVEGTSNPNLYWYRQAAGRGLQLLFYSVGIGQISSEVPQNLSASRPQDRQFILSSKKLLLSDSGFYLCAWSVLAGVDTQYFGPGTRLTVL.

CDR3 amino acids: CASSSRQSSYEQYV. Written as DNA, the CDR3 is TGTGCCAGCAGTTCGCGCCAAAGCTCCTACGAGCAGTACGTC. This chain uses TRBV27 with TRBJ2-7; D gene ambiguous. From germline, CDR1 is MNHEY and CDR2 SMNVEV (reference sequence). Trimming removed 4 bases from V and 0 bases from J, with 10 bases in between. The length of the CDR3 is 14 residues.